This TCR beta chain was observed in a study of cytomegalovirus exposure and HLA in healthy donors (dated by TCRdb to about 2017). For the study in its entirety: According to an earlier analysis of several hundred of the donors, 200 million or so T cells yielded approximately 120 million unique TCR beta sequences and around 280 Gb of sequence data. An early release that covered fewer than 800 HLA-typed donors contained around 300 gigabases of sequencing data and 65 million to 100 million unique TCR sequences. The genetic ancestry cluster associated with self-reported Caucasian donors included around 76% of the 300 to 400 genotyped donors. The study aimed to test whether cataloging public T cell receptors could reveal signatures of past pathogen exposure. The study used immunosequencing to profile the T cell repertoires of around 600 subjects and linked those repertoires to cytomegalovirus serostatus. A separate validation cohort of 100 to 150 different subjects was used in addition to the roughly 700-subject first cohort. High-throughput TCR immunosequencing, statistical association of individual TCRs with disease status, and machine learning were combined to predict cytomegalovirus infection status. To study patterns of TCR occurrence, a later analysis re-analyzed previously published TCR beta repertoires from 600 to 750 donors and added high-resolution HLA genotyping. In the later analysis, no new phenotypic data were used to find candidate immune exposures; instead, reliance was placed on TCR beta sequences and their occurrence across donors. An earlier analysis of 587 of the donors applied high-throughput TCR beta sequencing to assess whether each TCR beta V gene segment acted as functional or pseudogenic. Alongside the repertoire data, information on donor age, sex, ethnicity and CMV serostatus was compiled. A later genetic analysis used genome-wide SNP genotypes for about 60% of the 666 donors, treating that subset as a discovery cohort. All discovery cohort repertoires had been generated on a single sequencing platform. Both class I and class II loci were covered by HLA typing, at four-digit resolution. Typing coverage differed by locus: A, B, C, DRB1 and DQB1 were typed in roughly 620-630 donors, DQA1 in approximately 520, DPA1 in 606, and DPB1 in around 490. Roughly five DR-DQ haplotypes were treated as single units for association and clustering because of strong linkage in the cohort. Among 398 genotyped donors of the cohort, an average of approximately 250,000 unique TCR beta nucleotide sequences were sequenced per donor, approximately 20% of them non-productive.

Library prep was done by the immunoSEQ multiplex PCR assay. For the multiplex PCR, a mixture combining 60 forward primers for TCR Vbeta segments and 13 reverse primers for TCR Jbeta segments was used. A multiplex PCR assay on genomic DNA amplified the CDR3 region of rearranged TCR beta genes. The Illumina HiSeq System was used to sequence the amplified TCR beta libraries as 87-base-pair reads. The source study handled its data this way. In a later analysis, tens of millions of unique TCR beta chains were counted across the 666 repertoires, and approximately 9.9 million of these chains were shared by at least two donors. To remove PCR and sequencing errors, raw reads were error-corrected and collapsed into unique sequences using a nearest-neighbor algorithm that merged closely related sequences. Alignment of CDR3 sequences to IMGT reference sequences was used to assign V, D and J gene segments. Each retained sequence needed at least a six-nucleotide match to both a V gene segment and a J gene segment. Rearrangements were classified as productive when the CDR3 lacked stop codons and remained in frame with V and J, and all other rearrangements were classified as non-productive. Following IMGT convention, CDR3 was defined as the stretch from the second conserved V-encoded cysteine up to the conserved J-encoded phenylalanine. The earlier analysis of fewer than 700 of the donors excluded sequences that lacked an unambiguous match to a single V gene segment. In an earlier analysis of approximately 610 of the donors, V segments were called functional above 56.7% productive rearrangements and were called segregating when the between-donor standard deviation exceeded 5%. A statistical classification framework was built for diagnosing cytomegalovirus status from the catalog of TCR beta chain sequences. In a later analysis, TCR nucleotide sequences were compared against IMGT/GENE-DB human TR gene sequences so that V and J genes could be assigned. In a later analysis, CDR3 sequences and most-parsimonious VDJ recombination scenarios were assigned using the TCRdist pipeline. A later analysis defined each TCR beta chain by its CDR3 amino acid sequence plus V-gene family, and excluded reads lacking a unique V-gene family. A later analysis removed 550 to 700 highly shared, low-generation-probability nucleotide sequences to deal with suspected cross-contamination and a sequencing artifact. In a later analysis, a clonal expansion index for each public chain was calculated from normalized within-repertoire ranks of inferred template counts. In a later analysis, generation probabilities were computed using a VDJ recombination model fitted to out-of-frame rearrangements, and the results were checked against IGoR. In a later analysis, TCR-TCR, TCR-HLA and TCR-CMV co-occurrence was scored with hypergeometric tests, and a repertoire-size bias correction was applied to TCR pairs. In a later analysis, false discovery rates were estimated by permuting HLA or CMV assignments 20 times. A later analysis grouped co-occurring TCRs with DBSCAN, adding TCRdist sequence similarity when clustering within HLA-allele-positive subsets. Co-occurrence clustering excluded repertoires with fewer than 30,000 or more than 120,000 public chains, plus five with anomalous nucleotide sharing. Here the immuneACCESS table is served through TCRdb, limited to in-frame sequences with V and J called. Missing clones are a known gap in these copies; in checked studies unresolved V genes cover under half, and the rest lacks a known reason. That table supplies the V and J calls and clone size; D and trimming were determined from the DNA. The table for this sample lists fewer than 150,000 clones; about four fifths of them were counted only once. Around 4.8% of the sample comes from the top ten.

On this clone: What antigen it recognizes has not been identified. Base qualities are not recorded, but no much larger clone differs from it by a single base.

Study-level results and caveats: In vitro tests confirmed that three of the cytomegalovirus-associated TCR beta chains recognize cytomegalovirus antigens. A further reported finding was that TCR beta sequences accurately predicted the HLA-A and HLA-B alleles for most subjects in the first cohort. Compared with equally common non-associated chains, HLA-associated TCR beta chains in a later analysis were more clonally expanded and had lower generation probabilities. A later analysis found that TCR association rates varied across HLA loci, with DRB1 alleles showing the most associated TCRs and HLA-C alleles the fewest. Because counts were too low, around 17 rarely observed V segments, including chromosome 9 orphons, were left out of the earlier analysis of approximately 580 of the donors. A later analysis found that most CMV-associated TCR beta chains appeared HLA-restricted, with HLA associations seemingly driven largely by CMV exposure. A later genetic analysis reported fewer N-insertions in productive TCRs among donors in an Asian-associated ancestry cluster than the approximately 700-donor mean. A cluster of highly shared sequence variants was judged likely to be a technical artifact of the sequencing pipeline. Several of the top co-occurrence clusters appeared to be linked to parvovirus B19, influenza, CMV and Epstein-Barr virus, according to a later analysis. Correlated functional status among segregating V segments might be attributable to linkage disequilibrium, but an unknown experimental factor could not be ruled out. Because HLA typing was unavailable for some donors at each locus, only the typed subset was used in association tests. Strong co-occurrence of HLA alleles, especially DR and DQ, made assigning TCR associations to individual alleles difficult. The 87-base-pair reads could not distinguish some IMGT-functional V segments, including TRBV6-2 and TRBV6-3, so those segments were excluded. The study gave a list of about 160 TCR beta chains associated with cytomegalovirus. The authors suggested that the approach could potentially be generalized to other disease states and immunological phenotypes. A later genetic analysis associated a missense DCLRE1C variant with V-gene and J-gene trimming of TCR beta chains, and an independent cohort replicated the association. Cytomegalovirus status was reported to be diagnosed by the classifier with high specificity and sensitivity in both the original and validation cohorts. Most TCR sequences were seen in very few donors, while some public TCRs were found in many individuals. CMV serostatus was the only immune exposure information available for the cohort. In a later analysis, 16,951 TCR beta sequences were associated with specific HLA alleles at a false discovery rate of 0.05. In this cohort, only TCR beta chains were sequenced, and detectable features were limited by the absence of alpha or paired-chain data. Presence/absence analyses assumed roughly uniform sequencing depth across donors, an assumption that may not hold. Broadly in line with IMGT annotations, most TCR beta V segments showed up in productive rearrangements about 90% or about 30% of the time in an earlier analysis of some 590 of the donors.

In total, 666 healthy bone marrow donors made up the cohort. At the time of sampling, all cohort members were nominally healthy, though unrecorded immune exposures were likely present. Of the 666 cohort members, about 290 had a positive CMV serostatus and 350 to 450 had a negative one, while no CMV serostatus was recorded for the donor. Each donor provided a peripheral blood sample, and peripheral blood mononuclear cells were used for TCR beta sequencing. Genomic DNA was extracted from the blood cell samples with the Qiagen DNeasy Blood Extraction Kit. In the germline V gene (reference sequence), CDR1 corresponds to SEHNR and CDR2 to FQNEAQ. V ends up 5 bases short and J 0 bases short, with an unmatched junction base count of 6. The CDR3 has 16 amino acids, counting the end cysteine and phenylalanine. The kept DNA is CDR3 alone, 48 bases in frame from the first base.

The chain couples TRBV7-9 to TRBJ2-7; 11 nucleotides in the junction match TRBD2. The sequence came from a man aged 25-40 years in good health. The specimen was PBMCs. The CDR3 region: CASSPPGTSGSYEQYF. The DNA is as follows: TGTGCCAGCAGCCCGCCCGGGACTAGCGGCTCCTACGAGCAGTACTTC.